This TCR beta chain is from a study of T cells in Graves' hyperthyroidism and ophthalmopathy. RNA transcripts gave rise to amplified TCR beta CDR3 regions. First-round RT-PCR of the TCR CDR3 relied on the HTBI primer set. TCRdb re-derived calls from the multiplex PCR reads in MiXCR, one entry per CDR3 protein. The sample contains under 300,000 distinct CDR3 sequences, around 15% of which appear only once. Germline CDR1 SEHNR, CDR2 FQNEAQ (reference sequence). The CDR3 totals 13 residues. The hyperthyroidism was newly diagnosed and had lasted under 2 months; the patients were aged 18 to 65. From around 11 ml of fresh peripheral blood, PBMCs were isolated. A word on this clonotype: The target antigen is unknown. A much more abundant neighbour one base away suggests this may be a read error.

Study observations and caveats: Blood samples included most of the expanded thyroid clonotypes exceeding 0.001. Ophthalmopathy was told apart from stable hyperthyroidism by a 13 V-J model.

The TCR sequence derives from a woman in her forties or fifties with Graves' hyperthyroidism that later progressed to Graves' ophthalmopathy. The chain recombines TRBV7-9 with TRBJ1-1; D possibly corresponds to TRBD1 (5 bases). The sequencing input was blood. CDR3 region: CASSTQENTEALF. The CDR3 nucleotides read TGTGCCAGCAGCACACAGGAGAACACTGAAGCTCTCTTT.